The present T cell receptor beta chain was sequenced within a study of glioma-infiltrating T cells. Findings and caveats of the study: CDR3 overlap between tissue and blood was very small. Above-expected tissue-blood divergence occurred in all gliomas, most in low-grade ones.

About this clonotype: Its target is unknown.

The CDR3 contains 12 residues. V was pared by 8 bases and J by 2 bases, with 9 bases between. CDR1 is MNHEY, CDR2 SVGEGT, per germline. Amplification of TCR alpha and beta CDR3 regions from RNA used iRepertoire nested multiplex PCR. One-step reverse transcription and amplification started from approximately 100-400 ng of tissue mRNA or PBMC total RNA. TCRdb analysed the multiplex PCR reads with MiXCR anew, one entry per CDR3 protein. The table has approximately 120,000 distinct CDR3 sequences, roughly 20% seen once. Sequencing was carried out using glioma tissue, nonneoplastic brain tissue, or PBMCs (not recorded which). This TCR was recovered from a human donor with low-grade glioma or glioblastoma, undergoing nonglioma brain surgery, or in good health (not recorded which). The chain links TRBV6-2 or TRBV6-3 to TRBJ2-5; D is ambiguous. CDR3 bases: TGTGCCAGCCAAAGACCTCAAGAGACCCAGTACTTC. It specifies CASQRPQETQYF.